This note documents a single T cell receptor (beta chain) sequence. Original handling: Amplification with reference gene primers provided the estimates of nucleated cell counts. Sequenced by immunoSEQ multiplex PCR; TCRdb stores in-frame clones only, minus some. The DNA was the basis for D and trimming; V, J and clone size are from that table. This sample carries around 120,000 clones, around 89% of them seen once, and the ten largest clones take 3.8%. The data belong to a study of blood T cell repertoires in COVID-19. V was trimmed by 3 bases and J by 3 bases, leaving 6 bases between them. The CDR3 is 12 amino acids.

This chain joins TRBV12-3 or TRBV12-4 and TRBJ2-7; D not certain. What was sequenced was peripheral blood. This TCR was recovered from a woman aged 60-75 years with COVID-19, enrolled during active disease. The CDR3 DNA reads as TGTGCCAGCAGTTTTGCCGGCTACGAGCAGTACTTC. This translates into CASSFAGYEQYF.